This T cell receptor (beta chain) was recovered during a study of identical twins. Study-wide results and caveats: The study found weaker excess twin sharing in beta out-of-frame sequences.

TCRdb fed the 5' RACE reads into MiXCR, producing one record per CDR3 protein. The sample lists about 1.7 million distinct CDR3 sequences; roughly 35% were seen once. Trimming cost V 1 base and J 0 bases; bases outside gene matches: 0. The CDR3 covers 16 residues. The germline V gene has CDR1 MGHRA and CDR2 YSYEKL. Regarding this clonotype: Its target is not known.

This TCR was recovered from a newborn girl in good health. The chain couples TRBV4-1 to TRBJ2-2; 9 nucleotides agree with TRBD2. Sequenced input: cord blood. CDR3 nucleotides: TGCGCCAGCAGCCAAGGGACTAGCGCGAACACCGGGGAGCTGTTTTTT. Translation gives CASSQGTSANTGELFF.